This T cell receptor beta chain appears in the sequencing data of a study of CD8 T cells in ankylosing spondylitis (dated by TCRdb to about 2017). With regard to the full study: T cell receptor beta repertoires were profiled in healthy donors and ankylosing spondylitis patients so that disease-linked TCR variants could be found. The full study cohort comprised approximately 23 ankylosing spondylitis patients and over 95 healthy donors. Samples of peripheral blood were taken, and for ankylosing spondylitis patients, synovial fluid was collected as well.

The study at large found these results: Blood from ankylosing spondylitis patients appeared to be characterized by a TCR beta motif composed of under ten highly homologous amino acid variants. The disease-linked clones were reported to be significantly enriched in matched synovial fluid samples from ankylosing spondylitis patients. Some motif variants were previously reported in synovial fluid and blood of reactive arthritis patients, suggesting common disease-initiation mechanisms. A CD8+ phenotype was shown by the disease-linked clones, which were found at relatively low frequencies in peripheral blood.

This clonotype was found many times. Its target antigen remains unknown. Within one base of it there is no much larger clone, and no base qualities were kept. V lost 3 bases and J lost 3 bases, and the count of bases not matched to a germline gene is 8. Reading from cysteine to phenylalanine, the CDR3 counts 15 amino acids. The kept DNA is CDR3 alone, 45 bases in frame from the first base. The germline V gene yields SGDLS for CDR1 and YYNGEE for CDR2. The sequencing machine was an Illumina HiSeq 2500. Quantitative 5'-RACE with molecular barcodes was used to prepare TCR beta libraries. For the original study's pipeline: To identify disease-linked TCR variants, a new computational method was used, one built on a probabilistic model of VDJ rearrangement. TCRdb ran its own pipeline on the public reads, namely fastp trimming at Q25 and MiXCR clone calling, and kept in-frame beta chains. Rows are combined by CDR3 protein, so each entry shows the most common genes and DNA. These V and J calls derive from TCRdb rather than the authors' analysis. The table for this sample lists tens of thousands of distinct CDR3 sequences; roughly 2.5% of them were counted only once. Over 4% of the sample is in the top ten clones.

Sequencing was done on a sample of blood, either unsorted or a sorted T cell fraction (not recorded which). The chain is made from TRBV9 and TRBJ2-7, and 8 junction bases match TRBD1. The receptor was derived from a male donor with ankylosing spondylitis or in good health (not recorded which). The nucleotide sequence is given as TGTGCCAGCAGCGCGTCGGGACAGGTGGGCTACGAGCAGTACTTC. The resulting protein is CASSASGQVGYEQYF. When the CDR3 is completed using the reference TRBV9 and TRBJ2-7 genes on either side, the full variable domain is DSGVTQTPKHLITATGQRVTLRCSPRSGDLSVYWYQQSLDQGLQFLIQYYNGEERAKGNILERFSAQQFPDLHSELNLSSLELGDSALYFCASSASGQVGYEQYFGPGTRLTVT.